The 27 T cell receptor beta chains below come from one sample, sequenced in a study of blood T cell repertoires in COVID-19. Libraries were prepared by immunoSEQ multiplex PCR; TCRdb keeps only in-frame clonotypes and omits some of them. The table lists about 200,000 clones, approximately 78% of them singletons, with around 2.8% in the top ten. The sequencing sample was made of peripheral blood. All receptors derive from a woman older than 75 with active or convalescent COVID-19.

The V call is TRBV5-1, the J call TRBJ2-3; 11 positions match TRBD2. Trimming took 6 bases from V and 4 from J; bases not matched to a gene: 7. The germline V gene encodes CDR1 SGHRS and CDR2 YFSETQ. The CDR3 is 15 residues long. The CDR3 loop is CASTPTSGGSDTQYF. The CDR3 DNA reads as TGCGCCAGCACTCCAACTAGCGGGGGTTCAGATACGCAGTATTTT. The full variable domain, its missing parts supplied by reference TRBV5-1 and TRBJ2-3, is KAGVTQTPRYLIKTRGQQVTLSCSPISGHRSVSWYQQTPGQGLQFLFEYFSETQRNKGNFPGRFSGRQFSNSRSEMNVSTLELGDSALYLCASTPTSGGSDTQYFGPGTRLTVL.

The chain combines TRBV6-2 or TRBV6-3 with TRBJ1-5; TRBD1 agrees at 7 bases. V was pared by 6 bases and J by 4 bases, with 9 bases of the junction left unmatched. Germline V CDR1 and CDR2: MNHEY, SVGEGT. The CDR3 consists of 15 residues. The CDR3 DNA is TGTGCCAGCAGCCTGGAGACAGGGTGGAATCAGCCCCAGCATTTT. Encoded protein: CASSLETGWNQPQHF.

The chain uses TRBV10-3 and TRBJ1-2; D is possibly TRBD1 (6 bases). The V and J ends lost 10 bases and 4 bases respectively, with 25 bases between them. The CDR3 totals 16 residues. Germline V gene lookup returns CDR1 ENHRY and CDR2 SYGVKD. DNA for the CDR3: TGTGCCACCGTGCAGGGGCCGGATTCGAACCCCTATGGCTACACCTTC. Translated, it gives CATVQGPDSNPYGYTF.

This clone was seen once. CDR3 bases: TGTGCCAGCAAGCGGGGGCAAGAGACCCAGTACTTC. This sequence encodes CASKRGQETQYF. This chain links TRBV2 with TRBJ2-5; 8 nucleotides line up with TRBD2. The CDR3 spans 12 residues. The germline gives CDR1 SNHLY, CDR2 FYNNEI. After removal of 7 bases from V and 2 bases from J, the junction contained 0 bases not matched to a gene.

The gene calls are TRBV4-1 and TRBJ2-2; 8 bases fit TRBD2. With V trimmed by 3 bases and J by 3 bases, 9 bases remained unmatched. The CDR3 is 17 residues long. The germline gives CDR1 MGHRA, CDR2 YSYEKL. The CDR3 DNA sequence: TGCGCCAGCAGCCATTCGGGGGGGACGCGACACACCGGGGAGCTGTTTTTT. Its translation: CASSHSGGTRHTGELFF.

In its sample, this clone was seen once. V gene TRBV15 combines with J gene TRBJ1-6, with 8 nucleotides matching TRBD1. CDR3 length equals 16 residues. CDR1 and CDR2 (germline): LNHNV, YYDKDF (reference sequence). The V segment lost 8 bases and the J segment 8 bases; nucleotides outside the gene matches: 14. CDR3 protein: CATGTGGPGAYSPLHF. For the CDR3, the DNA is TGTGCCACCGGTACAGGGGGGCCAGGGGCATATTCACCCCTCCACTTT.

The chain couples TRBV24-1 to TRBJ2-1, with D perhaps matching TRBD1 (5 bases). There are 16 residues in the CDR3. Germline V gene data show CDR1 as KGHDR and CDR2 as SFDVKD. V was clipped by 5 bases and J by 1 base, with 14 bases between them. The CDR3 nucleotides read TGTGCCACCAGTGGGGTGGGGCGTAGGTCCTACAATGAGCAGTTCTTC. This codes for CATSGVGRRSYNEQFF.

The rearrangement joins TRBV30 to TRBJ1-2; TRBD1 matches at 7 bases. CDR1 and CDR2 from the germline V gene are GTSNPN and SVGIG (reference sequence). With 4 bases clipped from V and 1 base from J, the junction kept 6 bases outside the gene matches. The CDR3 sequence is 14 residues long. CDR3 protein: CAWINPGGNYGYTF. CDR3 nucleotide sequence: TGTGCCTGGATCAACCCAGGGGGTAACTATGGCTACACCTTC.

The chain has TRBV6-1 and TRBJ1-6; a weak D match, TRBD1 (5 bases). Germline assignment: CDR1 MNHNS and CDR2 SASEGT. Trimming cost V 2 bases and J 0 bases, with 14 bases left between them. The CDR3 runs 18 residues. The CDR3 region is CASSEIAGRSSYNSPLHF. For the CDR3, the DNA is TGTGCCAGCAGTGAAATAGCAGGGAGGAGCTCCTATAATTCACCCCTCCACTTT.

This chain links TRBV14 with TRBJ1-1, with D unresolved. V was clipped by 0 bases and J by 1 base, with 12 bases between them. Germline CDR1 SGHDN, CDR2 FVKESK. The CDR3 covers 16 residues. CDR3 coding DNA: TGTGCCAGCAGCCAAGAGCCCGCCGCGAGGAACACTGAAGCTTTCTTT. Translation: CASSQEPAARNTEAFF.

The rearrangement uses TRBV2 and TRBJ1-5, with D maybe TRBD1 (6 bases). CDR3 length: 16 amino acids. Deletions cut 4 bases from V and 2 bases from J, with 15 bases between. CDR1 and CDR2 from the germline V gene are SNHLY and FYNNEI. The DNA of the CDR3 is TGTGCCAGCAGTGGTTCTCCGGGGGGCGGCAATCAGCCCCAGCATTTT. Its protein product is CASSGSPGGGNQPQHF.

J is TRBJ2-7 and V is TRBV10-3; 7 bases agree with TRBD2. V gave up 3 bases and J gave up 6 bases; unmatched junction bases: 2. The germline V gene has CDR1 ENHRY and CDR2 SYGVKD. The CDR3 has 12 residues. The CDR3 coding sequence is TGTGCCATCAGTGACGGCGGGGGCGAGCAGTACTTC. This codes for CAISDGGGEQYF.

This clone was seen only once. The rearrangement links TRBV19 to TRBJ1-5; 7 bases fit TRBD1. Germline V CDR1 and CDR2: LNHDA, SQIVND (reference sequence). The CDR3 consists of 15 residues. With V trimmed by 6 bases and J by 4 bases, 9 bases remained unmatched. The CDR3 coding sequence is TGTGCCAGTAGCCCAACGGCAGGGGGAAATCAGCCCCAGCATTTT. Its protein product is CASSPTAGGNQPQHF.

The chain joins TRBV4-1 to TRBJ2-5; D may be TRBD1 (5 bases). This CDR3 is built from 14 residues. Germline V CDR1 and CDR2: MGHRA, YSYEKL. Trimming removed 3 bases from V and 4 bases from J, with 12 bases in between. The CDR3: CASSHLTVRETQYF. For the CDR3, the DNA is TGCGCCAGCAGCCACCTGACAGTGAGAGAGACCCAGTACTTC.

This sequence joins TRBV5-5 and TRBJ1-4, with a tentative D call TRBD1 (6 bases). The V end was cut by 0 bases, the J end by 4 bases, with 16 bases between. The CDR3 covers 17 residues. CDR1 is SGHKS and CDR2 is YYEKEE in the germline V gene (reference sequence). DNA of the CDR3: TGTGCCAGCAGCTTGGCGATACAGGGCGGACATAATGAAAAACTGTTTTTT. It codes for CASSLAIQGGHNEKLFF.

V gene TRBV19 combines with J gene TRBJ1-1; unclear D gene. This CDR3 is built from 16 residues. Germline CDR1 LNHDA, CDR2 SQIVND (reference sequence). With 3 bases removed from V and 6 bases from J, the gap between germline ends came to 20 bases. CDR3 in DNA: TGTGCCAGTAGTATTGAGGCCGGGGTTGGTTTGGCTGAAGCTTTCTTT. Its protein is CASSIEAGVGLAEAFF.

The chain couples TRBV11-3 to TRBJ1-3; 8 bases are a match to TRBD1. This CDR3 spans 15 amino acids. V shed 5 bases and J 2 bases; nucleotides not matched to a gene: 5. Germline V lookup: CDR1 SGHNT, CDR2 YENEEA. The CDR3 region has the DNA TGTGCCAGCAGCGGGGGACAGGCCCCTGGAAACACCATATATTTT. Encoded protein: CASSGGQAPGNTIYF.

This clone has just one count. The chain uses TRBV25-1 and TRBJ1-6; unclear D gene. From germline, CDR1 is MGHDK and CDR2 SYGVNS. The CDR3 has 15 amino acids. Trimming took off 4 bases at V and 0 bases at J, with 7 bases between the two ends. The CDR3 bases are TGTGCCAGCAGTGCGTTTAGCTCCTATAATTCACCCCTCCACTTT. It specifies CASSAFSSYNSPLHF.

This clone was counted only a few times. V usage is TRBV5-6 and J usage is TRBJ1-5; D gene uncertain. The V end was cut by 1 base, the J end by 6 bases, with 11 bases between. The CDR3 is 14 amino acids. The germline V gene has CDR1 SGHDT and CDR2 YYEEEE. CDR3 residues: CASSLIRGSQPQHF. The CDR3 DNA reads TGTGCCAGCAGCTTGATCCGGGGTAGTCAGCCCCAGCATTTT. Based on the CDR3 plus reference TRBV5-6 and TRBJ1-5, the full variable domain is DAGVTQSPTHLIKTRGQQVTLRCSPKSGHDTVSWYQQALGQGPQFIFQYYEEEERQRGNFPDRFSGHQFPNYSSELNVNALLLGDSALYLCASSLIRGSQPQHFGDGTRLSIL.

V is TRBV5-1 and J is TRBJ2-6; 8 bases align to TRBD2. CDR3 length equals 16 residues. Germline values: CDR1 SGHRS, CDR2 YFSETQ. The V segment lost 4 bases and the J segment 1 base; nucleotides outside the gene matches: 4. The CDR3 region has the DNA TGCGCCAGCAGCCCGGGGGGGCCTTCTGGGGCCAACGTCCTGACTTTC. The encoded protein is CASSPGGPSGANVLTF.

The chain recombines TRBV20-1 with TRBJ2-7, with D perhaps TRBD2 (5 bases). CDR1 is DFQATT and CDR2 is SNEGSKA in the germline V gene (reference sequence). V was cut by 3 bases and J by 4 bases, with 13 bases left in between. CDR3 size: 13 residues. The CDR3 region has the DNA TGCAGTGCTAGTGGTGGTCGCGGGTACGAGCAGTACTTC. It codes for CSASGGRGYEQYF.

The CDR3 nucleotides read TGTGCCACCAGTGTTCCAGGCACGCAGTATTTT. This translates into CATSVPGTQYF. The gene calls are TRBV24-1 and TRBJ2-3; D gene ambiguous. Trimming took off 5 bases at V and 9 bases at J, with 8 bases between the two ends. The germline V gene encodes CDR1 KGHDR and CDR2 SFDVKD. CDR3 length equals 11 residues.

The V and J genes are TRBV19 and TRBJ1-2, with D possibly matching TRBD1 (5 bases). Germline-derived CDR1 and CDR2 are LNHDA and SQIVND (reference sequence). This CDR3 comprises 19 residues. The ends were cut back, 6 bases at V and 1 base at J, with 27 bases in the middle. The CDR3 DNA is TGTGCCAGTAGAGCCAAGCCCACAGGAGATGCCGATTATAACTATGGCTACACCTTC. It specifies CASRAKPTGDADYNYGYTF.

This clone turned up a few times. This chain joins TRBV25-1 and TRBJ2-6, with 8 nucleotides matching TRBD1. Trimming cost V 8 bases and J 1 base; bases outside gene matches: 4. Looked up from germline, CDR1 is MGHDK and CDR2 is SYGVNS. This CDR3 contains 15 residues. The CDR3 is CASQTGASGANVLTF. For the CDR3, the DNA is TGTGCCAGCCAGACAGGGGCTTCTGGGGCCAACGTCCTGACTTTC.

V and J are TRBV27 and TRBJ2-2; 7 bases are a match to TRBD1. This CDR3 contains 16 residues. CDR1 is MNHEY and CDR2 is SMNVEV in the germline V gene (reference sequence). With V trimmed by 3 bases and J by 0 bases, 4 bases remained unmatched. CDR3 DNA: TGTGCCAGCAGTTTTTTGGGACAGTCGAACACCGGGGAGCTGTTTTTT. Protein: CASSFLGQSNTGELFF.

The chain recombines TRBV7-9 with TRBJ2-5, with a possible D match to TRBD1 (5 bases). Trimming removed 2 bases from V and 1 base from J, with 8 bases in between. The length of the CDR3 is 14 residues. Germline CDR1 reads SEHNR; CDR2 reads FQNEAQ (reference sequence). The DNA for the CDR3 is TGTGCCAGCAGCTTATGGCAGGGCCAAGAGACCCAGTACTTC. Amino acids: CASSLWQGQETQYF.

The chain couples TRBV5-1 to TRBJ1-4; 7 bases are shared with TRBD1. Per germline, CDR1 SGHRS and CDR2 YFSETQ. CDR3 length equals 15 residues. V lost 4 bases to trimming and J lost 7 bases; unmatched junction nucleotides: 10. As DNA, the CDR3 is TGCGCCAGCAGCGTAACAAGGGGGCTGGCTGAAAAACTGTTTTTT. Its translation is CASSVTRGLAEKLFF.